This TCR beta chain stems from a study of CD8 T cells in Susac syndrome. Study-level points and caveats: In its TCR sequencing and HLA analysis, the study acknowledged that the number of individuals was relatively small.

The RNA, about 0.5 to 1 ug, was put through reverse transcription using random hexamers. The method of amplification for TCR beta CDR3 was immunoSEQ multiplex PCR, covering 54 Vbeta and 13 Jbeta. MiXCR, run by TCRdb on the immunoSEQ multiplex PCR reads, gives a single entry per CDR3 protein. Among 150,000 to 250,000 distinct CDR3 sequences listed, about 95% were seen once. Germline CDR1 and CDR2: SGHVS and FNYEAQ. This CDR3 spans 18 amino acids. V lost 3 bases to trimming and J lost 0 bases, with 17 bases between them. In regard to this clonotype: Its antigen is as yet unknown.

Blood CD8+ and CD4+ T cells underwent high-throughput TCR beta sequencing. Negative isolation was applied to CD8+ and CD4+ T cells, and FACS enrichment was applied to TEMRA cells. This clonotype was obtained from a human donor with multiple sclerosis. This rearrangement joins TRBV7-6 to TRBJ1-4, with D tentatively TRBD1 (5 bases). Sequencing was performed on CD4+ T cells from PBMCs. Here the CDR3 reads CASSFAVTASSTNEKLFF. In DNA form, the CDR3 reads TGTGCCAGCAGCTTTGCGGTGACAGCCTCCTCAACTAATGAAAAACTGTTTTTT.